The 24 T cell receptor beta chains below were found in one sample sequenced in a study of blood T cells in healthy people across ages. With a J-beta primer mix and a sample-barcoded 5' primer, a second PCR ran 7 to 11 cycles. Using its own MiXCR run on the 5' RACE reads, TCRdb lists one record per CDR3 protein. This repertoire shows about 1.1 million distinct CDR3 sequences, 30% to 40% found once; its top ten account for about an eighth. Sequencing was carried out using blood. These receptors were taken from a man aged 18 to 35 in good health.

V and J are TRBV29-1 and TRBJ1-1; maybe TRBD1 (5 bases). Trimming pared 6 bases from V and 0 bases from J, leaving 11 bases between. From germline, CDR1 is SQVTM and CDR2 ANQGSEA. The CDR3 consists of 13 residues. CDR3 residues: CSVWDGVNTEAFF. CDR3 nucleotides: TGCAGCGTATGGGACGGGGTGAACACTGAAGCTTTCTTT.

This clonotype was observed a handful of times. The chain combines TRBV12-3 or TRBV12-4 with TRBJ2-7, with no clear D. The CDR3 is 14 residues long. Trimming cost V 8 bases and J 3 bases, with 17 bases left between them. In DNA form, the CDR3 reads TGTGCCAGCGCCCCCGGTGCAGCTAGCTACGAGCAGTACTTC. This codes for CASAPGAASYEQYF.

The chain employs TRBV4-2 and TRBJ2-6; possible D gene TRBD1, 6 bases. With 1 base removed from V and 1 base from J, the gap between germline ends came to 11 bases. Per the germline V gene, CDR1 is LGHNA and CDR2 is YNFKEQ. This CDR3 is built from 17 residues. CDR3 sequence: CASSQADSPSGANVLTF. CDR3 nucleotides: TGTGCCAGCAGCCAAGCGGACAGCCCGTCTGGGGCCAACGTCCTGACTTTC.

The V and J genes are TRBV2 and TRBJ1-5; 7 bases are shared with TRBD1. This CDR3 is built from 15 residues. Germline-derived CDR1 and CDR2 are SNHLY and FYNNEI. V shed 6 bases and J 3 bases; nucleotides not matched to a gene: 8. The CDR3 reads CASRARGSNNQPQHF. DNA for the CDR3: TGTGCCAGCAGGGCCAGGGGGTCTAACAATCAGCCCCAGCATTTT.

This clonotype has a handful of counts. The chain is built from TRBV3-1 and TRBJ1-2; D remains ambiguous. V was trimmed by 0 bases and J by 8 bases, leaving 10 bases between them. From germline, CDR1 is LGHDT and CDR2 YNNKEL (reference sequence). This CDR3 contains 13 residues. The CDR3 sequence: CASSQDGLGGYTF. The CDR3 DNA is TGTGCCAGCAGCCAAGATGGGTTGGGGGGCTACACCTTC.

The J gene is TRBJ2-7, the V gene TRBV6-2 or TRBV6-3; D is undetermined. Trimming took 2 bases from V and 2 from J, leaving 7 bases between them. The germline V gene encodes CDR1 MNHEY and CDR2 SVGEGT. CDR3 length: 13 amino acids. This chain's CDR3 is CASSYSLAYEQYF. The DNA for the CDR3 is TGTGCCAGCAGTTACAGCCTAGCCTACGAGCAGTACTTC.

The V call is TRBV12-3 or TRBV12-4, the J call TRBJ2-2; D remains ambiguous. There are 14 residues in the CDR3. The V end lost 5 bases, the J end lost 5 bases, and 12 bases lay between the germline ends. The CDR3 region has the DNA TGTGCCAGCAGTCCGAGCTCACTAACCGGGGAGCTGTTTTTT. It codes for CASSPSSLTGELFF.

The chain links TRBV6-2 or TRBV6-3 to TRBJ1-5; possibly TRBD1 for D (5 bases). The CDR3 extends over 13 amino acids. Germline CDR1 reads MNHEY; CDR2 reads SVGEGT. With 6 bases removed from V and 3 bases from J, the gap between germline ends came to 9 bases. The CDR3 reads CASRTTDNQPQHF. In nucleotides, the CDR3 is TGTGCCAGCAGAACGACAGACAATCAGCCCCAGCATTTT.

The rearrangement joins TRBV4-1 to TRBJ2-5, with D uncertain. Trimming removed 1 base at V and 4 bases at J, with 10 bases between. Germline V gene sequence: CDR1 MGHRA, CDR2 YSYEKL. The CDR3 is 14 residues long. CDR3 amino acids: CASSQVVLGETQYF. The CDR3 DNA sequence: TGCGCCAGCAGCCAAGTTGTCTTGGGAGAGACCCAGTACTTC.

CDR3 loop: CSAWERNTGELFF. The CDR3 DNA sequence: TGCAGTGCGTGGGAGAGGAACACCGGGGAGCTGTTTTTT. The rearrangement uses TRBV20-1 and TRBJ2-2; the D gene is possibly TRBD2 (5 bases). V was trimmed by 6 bases and J by 1 base, leaving 9 bases between them. CDR3 length: 13 residues. Germline V lookup: CDR1 DFQATT, CDR2 SNEGSKA (reference sequence).

The V call is TRBV5-1, the J call TRBJ1-1; no reliable D call. V dropped 0 bases and J dropped 3 bases, with 12 bases sitting between them. Germline lookup yields CDR1 SGHRS and CDR2 YFSETQ. This CDR3 is 15 amino acids long. In nucleotides, the CDR3 is TGCGCCAGCAGCTTGGGCGGACGGGCGGACACTGAAGCTTTCTTT. Translating gives CASSLGGRADTEAFF.

The V and J genes are TRBV12-3 or TRBV12-4 and TRBJ2-7; TRBD2 might be the D (5 bases). The last part of the DNA fits TRBJ2-4 better; the J call may be wrong. This CDR3 is 16 amino acids long. The DNA for the CDR3 is TGTGCCAGCAGTTTCCAGTCAGGACTTACCAAAAACATTCAGTACTTC. It specifies CASSFQSGLTKNIQYF.

This clonotype appeared once. Germline is not matched at one junction end, which may reflect a read error. This rearrangement joins TRBV6-6 to TRBJ1-5; no reliable D call. The germline CDR1 and CDR2 sequences are MNHNY and SVGAGI (reference sequence). This CDR3 comprises 17 residues. The CDR3 DNA reads TGTGCCAGCAACCAGATACCAGGAAGCTATAGCAATCAGCCCCGGCATTTT. This sequence encodes CASNQIPGSYSNQPRHF.

A few counts support this clonotype. V usage is TRBV7-9 and J usage is TRBJ2-7; D tentatively fits TRBD1 or TRBD2 (6 bases each). Deletions cut 6 bases from V and 5 bases from J, with 17 bases between. The CDR3 length is 14 residues. The germline V gene has CDR1 SEHNR and CDR2 FQNEAQ (reference sequence). In DNA form, the CDR3 reads TGTGCCAGCAGTCTACATCCCCGGGGGCACGAGCAGTACTTC. Amino acids: CASSLHPRGHEQYF.

The chain joins TRBV28 to TRBJ2-1; 10 positions match TRBD1. V gave up 3 bases and J gave up 7 bases; unmatched junction bases: 9. The CDR3 contains 16 residues. Germline-derived CDR1 and CDR2 are MDHEN and SYDVKM. The CDR3 reads CASSFPRDRGSNEQFF. The DNA for the CDR3 is TGTGCCAGCAGTTTTCCCCGGGACAGGGGATCAAATGAGCAGTTCTTC. Full variable domain (outside the CDR3, taken from reference TRBV28 and TRBJ2-1): DVKVTQSSRYLVKRTGEKVFLECVQDMDHENMFWYRQDPGLGLRLIYFSYDVKMKEKGDIPEGYSVSREKKERFSLILESASTNQTSMYLCASSFPRDRGSNEQFFGPGTRLTVL.

The V and J genes are TRBV4-1 and TRBJ1-1; a weak D match, TRBD1 (6 bases). Trimming stripped 6 bases from V and 1 base from J, with 18 bases between. The germline gives CDR1 MGHRA, CDR2 YSYEKL. The CDR3 length is 16 residues. CDR3 nucleotides: TGCGCCAGCAGACACAACAGGGCAAGGACGAACACTGAAGCTTTCTTT. This encodes CASRHNRARTNTEAFF.

This clonotype has a handful of counts. The genes are TRBV29-1 and TRBJ1-2, with D unclear. Trimming took off 8 bases at V and 1 base at J, with 11 bases between the two ends. Germline values: CDR1 SQVTM, CDR2 ANQGSEA. The CDR3 sequence is 12 residues long. CDR3 bases: TGCAGCCCCGAACAGAGTAACTATGGCTACACCTTC. Its protein product is CSPEQSNYGYTF.

This clonotype was counted only a few times. V and J are TRBV4-2 and TRBJ1-5; possibly TRBD1 for D (5 bases). CDR3 length equals 13 residues. With 5 bases removed from V and 3 bases from J, the gap between germline ends came to 8 bases. Germline CDR1 LGHNA, CDR2 YNFKEQ. CDR3 DNA: TGTGCCAGCAGCGAGGGACTCAATCAGCCCCAGCATTTT. Translation: CASSEGLNQPQHF.

This clonotype was found a few times. The chain carries TRBV6-2 or TRBV6-3 and TRBJ1-5; perhaps TRBD1 as D (5 bases). Trimming left V 5 bases short and J 10 bases short, with 15 bases between. Germline V gene lookup returns CDR1 MNHEY and CDR2 SVGEGT. The CDR3 consists of 13 residues. The CDR3 DNA follows: TGTGCCAGCAGTCAGGATGGGACCCCACCCCAGCATTTT. It translates to CASSQDGTPPQHF.

About this clonotype: Being one base from a much bigger clone, this may be a read error. This sequence joins TRBV5-1 and TRBJ2-1; D may match TRBD1 or TRBD2 (5 bases each). The CDR3 contains 15 residues. Germline V gene data show CDR1 as SGHRS and CDR2 as YFSETQ. V was cut by 3 bases and J by 2 bases, with 12 bases left in between. CDR3 sequence: CASSCEGRPYNEQFF. The DNA of the CDR3 is TGCGCCAGCAGCTGTGAGGGGCGCCCCTACAATGAGCAGTTCTTC. The full variable domain, its missing parts supplied by reference TRBV5-1 and TRBJ2-1, is KAGVTQTPRYLIKTRGQQVTLSCSPISGHRSVSWYQQTPGQGLQFLFEYFSETQRNKGNFPGRFSGRQFSNSRSEMNVSTLELGDSALYLCASSCEGRPYNEQFFGPGTRLTVL.

This clonotype appeared many times. The chain employs TRBV4-3 and TRBJ2-7, with 7 bases fitting TRBD2. Germline lookup yields CDR1 LGHNA and CDR2 YSLEER. The V gene end was trimmed by 0 bases and the J gene end by 4 bases; junction bases not matched to a gene: 9. This CDR3 region has 16 residues. CDR3 amino acids: CASSQDGPGGVYEQYF. The CDR3 DNA is TGCGCCAGCAGCCAAGATGGCCCGGGGGGAGTTTACGAGCAGTACTTC.

Points on this clonotype: A much larger clone differs from this one at a single base, so this may be a read error. This chain uses TRBV14 with TRBJ2-7, with 7 bases aligning to TRBD2. The CDR3 is made up of 16 amino acids. Germline CDR1 reads SGHDN; CDR2 reads FVKESK. V was clipped by 1 base and J by 5 bases; unmatched bases: 11. CDR3 region: CASSQASGTPLHEQYF. CDR3 sequence (DNA): TGTGCCAGCAGCCAAGCGAGCGGGACGCCCCTCCACGAGCAGTACTTC. The full variable domain, completed using reference TRBV14 and TRBJ2-7, is EAGVTQFPSHSVIEKGQTVTLRCDPISGHDNLYWYRRVMGKEIKFLLHFVKESKQDESGMPNNRFLAERTGGTYSTLKVQPAELEDSGVYFCASSQASGTPLHEQYFGPGTRLTVT.

The rearrangement joins TRBV6-2 or TRBV6-3 to TRBJ2-4, with D perhaps TRBD1 or TRBD2 (5 bases each). The J call is uncertain, as TRBJ2-7 better fits the DNA end. The CDR3 spans 14 residues. Germline CDR1 reads MNHEY; CDR2 reads SVGEGT. The CDR3 reads CASKASEGFYEQYF. CDR3 sequence (DNA): TGTGCCAGCAAAGCCAGCGAGGGGTTCTACGAGCAGTACTTC.

This clonotype was observed a few times. This rearrangement joins TRBV18 to TRBJ2-5, with D perhaps matching TRBD2 (6 bases). This CDR3 is 14 amino acids long. Germline V gene sequence: CDR1 KGHSH, CDR2 LQKENI. V gave up 0 bases and J gave up 11 bases, with 16 bases separating them. CDR3 DNA: TGTGCCAGCTCACCACCGAGTCGGGAGAATGAGCAGTACTTC. Translation gives CASSPPSRENEQYF.